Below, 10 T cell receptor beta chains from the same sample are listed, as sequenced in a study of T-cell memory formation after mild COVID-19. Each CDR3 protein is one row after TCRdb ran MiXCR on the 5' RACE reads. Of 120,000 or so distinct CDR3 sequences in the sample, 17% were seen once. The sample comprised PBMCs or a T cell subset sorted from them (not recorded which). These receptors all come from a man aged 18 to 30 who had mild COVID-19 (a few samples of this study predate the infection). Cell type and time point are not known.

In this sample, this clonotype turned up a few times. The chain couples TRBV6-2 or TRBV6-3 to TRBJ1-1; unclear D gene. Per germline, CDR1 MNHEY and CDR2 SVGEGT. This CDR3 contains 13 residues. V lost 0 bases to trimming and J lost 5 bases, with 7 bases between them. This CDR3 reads CASSYSTRTEAFF. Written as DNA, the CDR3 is TGTGCCAGCAGTTACTCGACCAGGACTGAAGCTTTCTTT.

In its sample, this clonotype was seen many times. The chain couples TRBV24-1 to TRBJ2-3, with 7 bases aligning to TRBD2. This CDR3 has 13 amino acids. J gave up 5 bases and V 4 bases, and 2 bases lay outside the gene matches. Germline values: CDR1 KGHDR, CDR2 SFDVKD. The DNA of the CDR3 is TGTGCCACCAGTGAAGGACTAGGAGATACGCAGTATTTT. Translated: CATSEGLGDTQYF.

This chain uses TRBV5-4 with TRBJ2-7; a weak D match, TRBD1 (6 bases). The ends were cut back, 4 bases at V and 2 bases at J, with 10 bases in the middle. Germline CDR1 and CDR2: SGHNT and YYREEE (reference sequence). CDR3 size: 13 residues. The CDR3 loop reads CASSPDSPYEQYF. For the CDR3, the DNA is TGTGCCAGCAGCCCGGACAGTCCCTACGAGCAGTACTTC.

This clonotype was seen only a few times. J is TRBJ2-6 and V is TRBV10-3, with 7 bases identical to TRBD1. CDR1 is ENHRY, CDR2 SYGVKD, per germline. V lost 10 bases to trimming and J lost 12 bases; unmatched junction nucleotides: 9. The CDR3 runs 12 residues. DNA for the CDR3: TGTGCCACCCTCCGACAGGGTGGCGTCCTGACTTTC. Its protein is CATLRQGGVLTF.

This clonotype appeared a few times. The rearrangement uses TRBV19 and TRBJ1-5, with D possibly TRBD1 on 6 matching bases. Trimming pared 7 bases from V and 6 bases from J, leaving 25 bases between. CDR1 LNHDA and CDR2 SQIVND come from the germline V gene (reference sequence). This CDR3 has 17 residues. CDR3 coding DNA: TGTGCCAGTACCCCCTTCCGGGGCAGGGGAGAGGGTCAGCCCCAGCATTTT. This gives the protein CASTPFRGRGEGQPQHF.

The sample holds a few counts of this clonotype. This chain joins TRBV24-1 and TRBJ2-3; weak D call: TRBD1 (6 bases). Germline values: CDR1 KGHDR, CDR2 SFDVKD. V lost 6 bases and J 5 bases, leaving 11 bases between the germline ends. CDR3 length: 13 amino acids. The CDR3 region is CATSPPRGDTQYF. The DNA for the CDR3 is TGTGCCACCAGTCCGCCCAGGGGAGATACGCAGTATTTT.

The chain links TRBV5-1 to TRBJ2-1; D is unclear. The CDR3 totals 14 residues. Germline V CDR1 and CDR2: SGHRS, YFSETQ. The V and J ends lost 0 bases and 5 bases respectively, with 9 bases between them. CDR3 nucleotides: TGCGCCAGCAGCTTGGCTTATTTGGACAATGAGCAGTTCTTC. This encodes CASSLAYLDNEQFF.

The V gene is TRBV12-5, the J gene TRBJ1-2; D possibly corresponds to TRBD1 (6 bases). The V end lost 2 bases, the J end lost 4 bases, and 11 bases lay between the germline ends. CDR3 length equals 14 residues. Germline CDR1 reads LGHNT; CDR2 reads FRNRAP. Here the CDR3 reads CASGLTGQIYGYTF. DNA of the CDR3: TGTGCTAGTGGTTTGACAGGGCAGATCTATGGCTACACCTTC. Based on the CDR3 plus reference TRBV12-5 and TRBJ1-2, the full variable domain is DARVTQTPRHKVTEMGQEVTMRCQPILGHNTVFWYRQTMMQGLELLAYFRNRAPLDDSGMPKDRFSAEMPDATLATLKIQPSEPRDSAVYFCASGLTGQIYGYTFGSGTRLTVV.

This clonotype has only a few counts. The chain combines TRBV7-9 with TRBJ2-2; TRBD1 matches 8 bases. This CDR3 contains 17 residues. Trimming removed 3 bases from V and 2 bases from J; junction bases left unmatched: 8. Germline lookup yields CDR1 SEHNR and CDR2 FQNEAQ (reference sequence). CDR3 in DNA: TGTGCCAGCAGCTTGAGCCCCGGACAGGGAAACACCGGGGAGCTGTTTTTT. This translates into CASSLSPGQGNTGELFF.

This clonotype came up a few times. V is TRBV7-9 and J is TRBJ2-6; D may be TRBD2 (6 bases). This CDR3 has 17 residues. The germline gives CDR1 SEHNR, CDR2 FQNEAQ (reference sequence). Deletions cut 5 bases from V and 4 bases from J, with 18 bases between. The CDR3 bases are TGTGCCAGCAGCAGAGGCCCCACGGCGGGAGGGGCCAACGTCCTGACTTTC. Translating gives CASSRGPTAGGANVLTF.